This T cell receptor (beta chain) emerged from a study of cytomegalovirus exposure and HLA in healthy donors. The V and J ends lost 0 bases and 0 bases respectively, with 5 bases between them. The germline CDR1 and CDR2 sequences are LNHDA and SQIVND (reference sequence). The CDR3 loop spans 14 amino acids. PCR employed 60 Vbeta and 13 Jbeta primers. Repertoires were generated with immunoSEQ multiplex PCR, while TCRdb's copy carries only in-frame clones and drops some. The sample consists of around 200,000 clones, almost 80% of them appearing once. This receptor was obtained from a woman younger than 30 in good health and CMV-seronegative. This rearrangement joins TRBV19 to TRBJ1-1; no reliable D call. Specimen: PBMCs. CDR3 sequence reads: CASSIEAMNTEAFF. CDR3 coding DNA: TGTGCCAGTAGTATAGAAGCGATGAACACTGAAGCTTTCTTT.